These 16 T cell receptor beta chains were sequenced from one sample in a study of T cells after somatic rescue of genetic block. Generated by immunoSEQ multiplex PCR, the TCRdb table keeps only in-frame clones and is missing some. The data show tens of thousands of clones, with about nine tenths seen just once and about 1.5% held by the top ten. The sample was peripheral blood mononuclear cells (PBMCs). The receptors shown here come from a woman under 30.

This chain joins TRBV12-5 and TRBJ2-1, with D maybe TRBD2 (5 bases). From germline, CDR1 is LGHNT and CDR2 FRNRAP. This CDR3 has 13 amino acids. Deletions cut 1 base from V and 4 bases from J, with 5 bases between. CDR3 protein: CASGLERYNEQFF. Here the CDR3 DNA reads TGTGCTAGTGGTTTGGAGCGGTACAATGAGCAGTTCTTC.

This clone appeared a single time. The rearrangement joins TRBV9 to TRBJ2-1; 7 positions match TRBD2. This CDR3 spans 16 amino acids. The germline V gene encodes CDR1 SGDLS and CDR2 YYNGEE. After removal of 0 bases from V and 4 bases from J, the junction contained 7 bases not matched to a gene. The CDR3, as DNA: TGTGCCAGCAGCGTAGCTGGCCAGCGGGGATACAATGAGCAGTTCTTC. Translation gives CASSVAGQRGYNEQFF.

The CDR3 region is CASSQDFQGRTEAFF. In DNA, the CDR3 is TGCGCCAGCAGCCAAGATTTCCAGGGACGCACTGAAGCTTTCTTT. The chain uses TRBV4-1 and TRBJ1-1, with D possibly TRBD1 on 5 matching bases. Per germline, CDR1 MGHRA and CDR2 YSYEKL. Between the trimmed V and J ends, which lost 0 bases and 4 bases, there was a span of 12 bases. The CDR3 covers 15 residues.

In the case of this clone: An end of the junction does not agree with germline; a read error may underlie this. V and J are TRBV6-5 and TRBJ2-7, with D perhaps matching TRBD1 (5 bases). The germline CDR1 and CDR2 sequences are MNHEY and SVGAGI. CDR3 length equals 12 residues. The DNA of the CDR3 is TGTGCCATCAGTTCAGGGTCCTACGAGCAGTACTTC. Its translation is CAISSGSYEQYF.

J is TRBJ2-2 and V is TRBV5-4; weak D call: TRBD1 (5 bases). V lost 4 bases and J lost 4, with 11 bases in between. Germline CDR1 is SGHNT and CDR2 is YYREEE (reference sequence). The CDR3 length is 14 residues. The CDR3 region is CASSDRDFTGELFF. DNA for the CDR3: TGTGCCAGCAGCGACAGAGATTTCACCGGGGAGCTGTTTTTT.

The sample holds a few counts of this clone. The chain employs TRBV2 and TRBJ2-1; D not certain. The CDR3 runs 14 residues. Germline V CDR1 and CDR2: SNHLY, FYNNEI. V lost 5 bases to trimming and J lost 5 bases, with 13 bases between them. In DNA form, the CDR3 reads TGTGCCAGCAGTCCCGGCACGCTACACAATGAGCAGTTCTTC. Amino acids: CASSPGTLHNEQFF.

This chain links TRBV5-1 with TRBJ2-1; D is possibly TRBD1 (5 bases). V lost 4 bases, J lost 6 bases, and 14 bases lay in between. The CDR3 has 14 amino acids. The V gene's germline CDR1 is SGHRS and CDR2 YFSETQ. In DNA, the CDR3 is TGCGCCAGCAGCCCTCTAGGGGTCGGCAATGAGCAGTTCTTC. It is translated as CASSPLGVGNEQFF.

V gene TRBV4-1 combines with J gene TRBJ1-3, with D unresolved. Germline V gene data show CDR1 as MGHRA and CDR2 as YSYEKL. This CDR3 contains 13 residues. V lost 8 bases and J 3 bases, leaving 11 bases between the germline ends. This CDR3 is CASPPPDGNTIYF. DNA for the CDR3: TGCGCCAGCCCACCACCAGATGGAAACACCATATATTTT.

The V gene is TRBV6-5, the J gene TRBJ2-7; 9 bases map to TRBD1. This CDR3 region has 14 residues. Germline V gene sequence: CDR1 MNHEY, CDR2 SVGAGI. V was pared by 8 bases and J by 7 bases, with 12 bases of the junction left unmatched. In DNA form, the CDR3 reads TGTGCCAGCGGGTCAGACAGGGGGGCTAGGGAGCAGTACTTC. It codes for CASGSDRGAREQYF.

V usage is TRBV7-6 and J usage is TRBJ1-2; perhaps TRBD1 as D (5 bases). V was cut by 5 bases and J by 4 bases, with 14 bases left in between. CDR3 size: 14 residues. The germline V gene encodes CDR1 SGHVS and CDR2 FNYEAQ. Written as DNA, the CDR3 is TGTGCCAGCAGCGCCGGAGGGCAGGGCTATGGCTACACCTTC. Protein: CASSAGGQGYGYTF.

CDR3: CASSIPPGARNQPQHF. CDR3 in DNA: TGTGCCAGTAGTATACCCCCGGGGGCGCGGAATCAGCCCCAGCATTTT. The J gene is TRBJ1-5, the V gene TRBV19, with TRBD1 as a possible D gene (6 bases). CDR3 size: 16 residues. The germline V gene has CDR1 LNHDA and CDR2 SQIVND (reference sequence). Trimming stripped 2 bases from V and 4 bases from J, with 15 bases between.

The J gene is TRBJ2-7, the V gene TRBV20-1; D is possibly TRBD2 (5 bases). CDR1 is DFQATT, CDR2 SNEGSKA, per germline (reference sequence). The length of the CDR3 is 11 residues. Between the trimmed V and J ends, which lost 3 bases and 3 bases, there was a span of 6 bases. The CDR3 reads CSASGNYEQYF. CDR3 bases: TGCAGTGCTAGCGGGAACTACGAGCAGTACTTC.

Turning to this clone: Other nucleotide sequences in the sample specify the same CDR3. J is TRBJ1-5 and V is TRBV28; D not certain. Germline V gene sequence: CDR1 MDHEN, CDR2 SYDVKM. V lost 1 base and J 4 bases, leaving 5 bases between the germline ends. This CDR3 comprises 13 residues. The CDR3, as DNA: TGTGCCAGCAGTTTATTGGGGAATCAGCCCCAGCATTTT. Amino acid sequence: CASSLLGNQPQHF.

The rearrangement joins TRBV2 to TRBJ1-5; 7 nucleotides line up with TRBD1. From germline, CDR1 is SNHLY and CDR2 FYNNEI. This CDR3 region has 14 residues. The junction had 5 bases not matched to a gene; V was cut back by 4 bases and J by 5 bases. The CDR3 loop is CASSASTGDQPQHF. CDR3 bases: TGTGCCAGCAGTGCCTCTACAGGGGATCAGCCCCAGCATTTT.

This clone appeared a single time. V usage is TRBV7-9 and J usage is TRBJ2-1, with 8 positions matching TRBD1. V lost 5 bases, J lost 4 bases, and 10 bases stayed unmatched. The CDR3 sequence is 16 residues long. Looked up from germline, CDR1 is SEHNR and CDR2 is FQNEAQ (reference sequence). CDR3 nucleotides: TGTGCCAGCAGCCCAGCCCGGGACAGGCCGTACAATGAGCAGTTCTTC. Residues: CASSPARDRPYNEQFF.

The chain carries TRBV2 and TRBJ2-7; possible D gene TRBD1, 5 bases. CDR3 length: 12 amino acids. Germline V gene data show CDR1 as SNHLY and CDR2 as FYNNEI. Deletions cut 11 bases from V and 0 bases from J, with 11 bases between. DNA for the CDR3: TGTGCCGGCCGCAGGGACTCCTACGAGCAGTACTTC. This translates into CAGRRDSYEQYF.